The 10 T cell receptor beta chains given below trace back to one sample, sequenced in a study of control samples from healthy donors and cancer patients. The method was immunoSEQ multiplex PCR; TCRdb's version includes in-frame clones alone and lacks a portion of them. The sample gives about 130,000 clones, approximately 92% of which show up once; 0.55% to 0.6% is in the top ten. Source material: PBMCs. The receptors stem from a man of 80 years or more with head and neck cancer.

The chain combines TRBV5-4 with TRBJ2-5; the D gene is possibly TRBD2 (5 bases). The CDR3 runs to 16 residues. The germline V and J ends were trimmed by 0 bases and 2 bases, with 14 bases remaining between them. Per germline, CDR1 SGHNT and CDR2 YYREEE (reference sequence). CDR3 nucleotide sequence: TGTGCCAGCAGCTTGGGCGGAGGATGGAGACAAGAGACCCAGTACTTC. It yields the protein CASSLGGGWRQETQYF.

The gene calls are TRBV5-4 and TRBJ2-1; D ambiguous. The CDR3 covers 13 residues. In germline, CDR1 is SGHNT, CDR2 YYREEE (reference sequence). V lost 7 bases, J lost 2 bases, and 10 bases lay in between. In DNA form, the CDR3 reads TGTGCCAGCTCGTCTCCTCCCTACAATGAGCAGTTCTTC. It encodes CASSSPPYNEQFF.

V gene TRBV16 combines with J gene TRBJ2-2; 10 nucleotides agree with TRBD1. This CDR3 region has 15 residues. V shed 6 bases, J shed 4 bases, and the junction held 5 bases outside the gene matches. Per the germline V gene, CDR1 is KGHSY and CDR2 is FQNENV. The DNA of the CDR3 is TGTGCCAGCAGTCCGACAGGGGGCGTCACCGGGGAGCTGTTTTTT. Amino acids: CASSPTGGVTGELFF.

The rearrangement links TRBV2 to TRBJ2-3; TRBD2 aligns across 7 bases. The junction had 7 bases not matched to a gene; V was cut back by 7 bases and J by 0 bases. Germline CDR1 is SNHLY and CDR2 is FYNNEI. This CDR3 contains 15 residues. CDR3 amino acids: CASTLLAPSTDTQYF. The CDR3 DNA is TGTGCCAGCACCCTACTAGCGCCGAGCACAGATACGCAGTATTTT.

The V gene is TRBV6-5, the J gene TRBJ2-7, with D uncertain. The CDR3 covers 14 residues. V lost 0 bases, J lost 3 bases, and 9 bases lay in between. CDR1 and CDR2 from the germline V gene are MNHEY and SVGAGI. In DNA, the CDR3 is TGTGCCAGCAGTTACTCACCCTCACGCTACGAGCAGTACTTC. Protein product: CASSYSPSRYEQYF.

The genes are TRBV21-1 and TRBJ2-4; the D call in the table, TRBD1, was not verified against the DNA. TRBV21-1 is deemed a pseudogene. This CDR3 spans 12 amino acids. The CDR3 reads CASSTRGDIQYF. DNA of the CDR3: TGTGCCAGCAGCACCAGGGGGGACATTCAGTACTTC.

The chain is built from TRBV7-9 and TRBJ2-5; TRBD2 matches at 9 bases. Germline lookup yields CDR1 SEHNR and CDR2 FQNEAQ (reference sequence). J lost 1 base, V lost 4 bases, and 1 base had no gene match. The CDR3 has 14 residues. Here the CDR3 reads CASSSGLAQETQYF. Written as DNA, the CDR3 is TGTGCCAGCAGCTCGGGACTAGCCCAAGAGACCCAGTACTTC.

J is TRBJ2-4 and V is TRBV5-1; D unresolved. The CDR3 runs to 13 residues. CDR1 SGHRS and CDR2 YFSETQ come from the germline V gene. Deletions cut 4 bases from V and 1 base from J, with 6 bases between. The CDR3 sequence is CASSVGAKNIQYF. DNA of the CDR3: TGCGCCAGCAGCGTCGGGGCCAAAAACATTCAGTACTTC.

V gene TRBV7-8 combines with J gene TRBJ1-1; D ambiguous. Germline lookup yields CDR1 SGHVS and CDR2 FQNEAQ. The CDR3 loop spans 15 amino acids. With 1 base removed from V and 2 bases from J, the gap between germline ends came to 11 bases. In nucleotides, the CDR3 is TGTGCCAGCAGCTTAGTTGAGGGCCCAAACACTGAAGCTTTCTTT. It specifies CASSLVEGPNTEAFF.

The chain uses TRBV6-5 and TRBJ1-1, with a tentative D call TRBD1 (5 bases). Germline loops: CDR1 MNHEY, CDR2 SVGAGI. The CDR3 extends over 14 amino acids. V was cut by 6 bases and J by 0 bases, with 11 bases left in between. The CDR3 coding sequence is TGTGCCAGCAGACCAGACAGCTTGAACACTGAAGCTTTCTTT. This codes for CASRPDSLNTEAFF.